This T cell receptor beta chain was profiled in a study of blood T cells in healthy people across ages. Germline assignment: CDR1 DFQATT and CDR2 SNEGSKA (reference sequence). Trimming at V came to 6 bases and at J to 3 bases, leaving 8 bases not matched to a gene. This CDR3 region has 14 residues. Primers used in a second PCR of roughly 7 to 12 cycles were a sample-barcoded 5' primer and a J-beta primer mix. A single record per CDR3 protein comes from TCRdb applying MiXCR to the 5' RACE reads. The profile shows 650,000 to 950,000 distinct CDR3 sequences, under 45% of them singletons. The chain links TRBV20-1 to TRBJ1-2; 9 bases line up with TRBD1. The sequence was obtained from a man aged 55 to 69 in good health. Sequencing was done on a sample of blood. The CDR3 DNA sequence: TGCAGTGCAGAGGGACAGGGTGATCACTATGGCTACACCTTC. This encodes CSAEGQGDHYGYTF.